Listed below are T cell receptor beta chains from one sample, sequenced in a study of T-cell memory formation after mild COVID-19. One entry per CDR3 protein, called by TCRdb with MiXCR from the 5' RACE reads. The sample holds approximately 270,000 distinct CDR3 sequences, around 16% seen once. Material for sequencing was PBMCs or a T cell subset sorted from them (not recorded which). The origin of the receptors is a young man who had mild COVID-19 (a few samples of this study predate the infection). Cell type and time point are not known. Each CDR3 is given with its conserved first and last residue. The order of the fields is D gene, V gene, J gene, clone size, CDR3 protein, CDR3 DNA. The D gene is left open where the match is weak. The size entry is marked missing in some rows and otherwise reads once, few, many or a size class.

>TRBD2|TRBV20-1|TRBJ2-5|many
CSATGTSLETQYF
TGCAGTGCTACCGGGACTAGTTTAGAGACCCAGTACTTC
>-|TRBV12-3/TRBV12-4|TRBJ2-1|-
CASSFGGSGEQFF
TGTGCCAGCAGTTTCGGGGGATCGGGTGAGCAGTTCTTC
>TRBD1|TRBV14|TRBJ2-7|few
CASSHYRGESSYEQYF
TGTGCCAGCAGCCATTACAGGGGCGAAAGCTCCTACGAGCAGTACTTC
>TRBD2|TRBV3-1|TRBJ2-1|-
CASKSTSVYNEQFF
TGTGCCAGCAAAAGTACTAGCGTCTACAATGAGCAGTTCTTC
>-|TRBV12-3/TRBV12-4|TRBJ1-1|few
CASRLGGGSEAFF
TGTGCCAGCAGGTTGGGGGGGGGGTCTGAAGCTTTCTTT
>TRBD1|TRBV28|TRBJ1-2|-
CASSDDLRQGNYGYTF
TGTGCCAGCAGTGACGACCTCAGACAGGGAAACTATGGCTACACCTTC
>-|TRBV29-1|TRBJ1-1|-
CSVMWGGTEAFF
TGCAGCGTTATGTGGGGTGGCACTGAAGCTTTCTTT
>TRBD2|TRBV6-5|TRBJ2-1|few
CASSYGDGGNEQFF
TGTGCCAGCAGTTACGGCGACGGGGGGAATGAGCAGTTCTTC
>-|TRBV2|TRBJ1-5|many
CASSVRTVSNQPQHF
TGTGCCAGCAGTGTAAGAACAGTTAGCAATCAGCCCCAGCATTTT
>-|TRBV9|TRBJ2-3|few
CASSSRVEDTQYF
TGTGCCAGCAGCTCTAGAGTGGAAGATACGCAGTATTTT
>-|TRBV3-1|TRBJ1-2|many
CASSQTGTSPGGYTF
TGTGCCAGCAGCCAAACAGGGACCAGTCCGGGAGGCTACACCTTC
>-|TRBV5-1|TRBJ2-3|many
CASSAATSTDTQYF
TGCGCCAGCAGCGCCGCCACTAGTACAGATACGCAGTATTTT
>TRBD1|TRBV4-1|TRBJ2-6|-
CASSQGYRGSGANVLTF
TGCGCCAGCAGCCAAGGGTACAGGGGCTCTGGGGCCAACGTCCTGACTTTC
>TRBD2|TRBV29-1|TRBJ2-7|many
CSGGEGLEQYF
TGCAGCGGAGGGGAGGGCCTCGAGCAGTACTTC
>-|TRBV5-4|TRBJ2-3|few
CASSWGGVWDTQYF
TGTGCCAGCAGCTGGGGGGGCGTTTGGGATACGCAGTATTTT
>TRBD2|TRBV5-6|TRBJ2-1|many
CASSDGGYNEQFF
TGTGCCAGCAGCGACGGGGGGTACAATGAGCAGTTCTTC
>-|TRBV27|TRBJ2-1|-
CASRLRYNEQFF
TGTGCCAGCAGGCTCAGGTACAATGAGCAGTTCTTC
>-|TRBV4-1|TRBJ1-6|few
CASSQLSGDSSPLHF
TGCGCCAGCAGCCAACTATCAGGGGATAGTTCACCCCTCCACTTT
>-|TRBV4-1|TRBJ1-6|many
CASSQGPRGPSPLHF
TGCGCCAGCAGCCAAGGGCCTCGGGGTCCTTCACCCCTCCACTTT
>TRBD2|TRBV6-5|TRBJ2-3|-
CASSPLWLAGGPSPYF
TGTGCCAGCAGTCCCCTCTGGCTAGCGGGGGGGCCTTCCCCGTATTTT
>TRBD1|TRBV20-1|TRBJ1-1|few
CSASRTGDVSTEAFF
TGCAGTGCTAGTCGGACAGGGGATGTAAGCACTGAAGCTTTCTTT
>-|TRBV5-5|TRBJ2-1|once
CASSLHPGGRNEQFF
TGTGCCAGCAGCCTACACCCAGGGGGGAGGAATGAGCAGTTCTTC
>-|TRBV5-6|TRBJ1-6|-
CASSLAGIVSPLHF
TGTGCCAGCAGCTTGGCAGGGATAGTATCACCCCTCCACTTT
>TRBD2|TRBV4-2|TRBJ2-4|few
CASSQEVAAGGGGKNIQYF
TGTGCCAGCAGCCAAGAGGTAGCAGCGGGGGGCGGGGGCAAAAACATTCAGTACTTC
>-|TRBV11-1|TRBJ2-1|few
CASSHDEGQFF
TGTGCCAGCAGCCACGACGAGGGGCAGTTCTTC
>-|TRBV4-2|TRBJ1-1|many
CASSQDHGGTEAFF
TGTGCCAGCAGCCAAGATCATGGGGGCACTGAAGCTTTCTTT
>-|TRBV4-1|TRBJ1-1|-
CASSQALGTEAFF
TGCGCCAGCAGCCAAGCGTTGGGCACTGAAGCTTTCTTT
>-|TRBV20-1|TRBJ1-5|few
CSARGNQPQHF
TGCAGTGCTAGAGGGAATCAGCCCCAGCATTTT
>TRBD1|TRBV29-1|TRBJ1-1|-
CSVRSGTGDTEAFF
TGCAGCGTCCGATCCGGGACAGGGGACACTGAAGCTTTCTTT
>-|TRBV4-1|TRBJ2-3|few
CASSQFRDTDTQYF
TGCGCCAGCAGCCAGTTTCGGGACACAGATACGCAGTATTTT
>-|TRBV4-1|TRBJ1-6|-
CASSQDLTGERSPLHF
TGCGCCAGCAGCCAAGATCTGACGGGGGAACGGTCACCCCTCCACTTT
>-|TRBV24-1|TRBJ2-3|few
CATSEAIGDTQYF
TGTGCCACCAGTGAAGCGATCGGAGATACGCAGTATTTT
>TRBD2|TRBV5-1|TRBJ2-4|few
CASSFSGLASGNIQYF
TGCGCCAGCAGCTTCTCGGGACTAGCGTCGGGAAACATTCAGTACTTC
>-|TRBV29-1|TRBJ2-1|few
CSVRDVAEQFF
TGCAGCGTTCGGGACGTCGCCGAGCAGTTCTTC
>-|TRBV10-3|TRBJ1-1|-
CAISPQVNLNTEAFF
TGTGCCATCAGCCCACAGGTGAACCTGAACACTGAAGCTTTCTTT
>TRBD2|TRBV9|TRBJ2-5|-
CASSQSGGALQETQYF
TGTGCCAGCAGCCAGAGCGGGGGGGCCCTTCAAGAGACCCAGTACTTC
>TRBD1|TRBV7-2|TRBJ1-1|-
CASSLWPTGTEAFF
TGTGCCAGCAGCCTATGGCCGACAGGGACTGAAGCTTTCTTT
>-|TRBV12-1|TRBJ2-7|-
CASSDRDYEQYF
TGCGCCAGCAGTGATAGGGACTACGAGCAGTACTTC
>TRBD2|TRBV12-3/TRBV12-4|TRBJ2-7|few
CASSLDGGIYEQYF
TGTGCCAGCAGTTTGGACGGGGGGATCTACGAGCAGTACTTC
>-|TRBV6-2/TRBV6-3|TRBJ1-5|-
CASRDYSNQPQHF
TGTGCCAGCAGGGACTATAGCAATCAGCCCCAGCATTTT
>-|TRBV20-1|TRBJ2-4|-
CSAGKRDTKKNIQYF
TGCAGTGCTGGGAAGCGGGACACCAAAAAAAACATTCAGTACTTC
>-|TRBV7-9|TRBJ1-5|few
CASSLAGRGAPQHF
TGTGCCAGCAGCTTAGCAGGACGAGGTGCGCCCCAGCATTTT
>-|TRBV20-1|TRBJ1-2|few
CSASGWGGVRYGYTF
TGCAGTGCTAGTGGGTGGGGAGGGGTGAGGTATGGCTACACCTTC
>TRBD1|TRBV29-1|TRBJ1-2|-
CSVTARTGNYGYTF
TGCAGCGTTACTGCTCGGACAGGGAACTATGGCTACACCTTC
>-|TRBV7-2|TRBJ2-5|-
CASSLEPGHSTQYF
TGTGCCAGCAGCTTGGAACCGGGACATTCGACCCAGTACTTC
>-|TRBV12-3/TRBV12-4|TRBJ2-6|few
CASSLGPGANVLTF
TGTGCCAGCAGTTTGGGACCTGGGGCCAACGTCCTGACTTTC
>-|TRBV2|TRBJ2-3|many
CASSEAPDTQYF
TGTGCCAGCAGTGAAGCCCCAGATACGCAGTATTTT
>-|TRBV15|TRBJ1-1|-
CATSRSRGEGYTEAFF
TGTGCCACCAGCAGGTCCAGGGGTGAGGGATACACTGAAGCTTTCTTT
>-|TRBV5-5|TRBJ2-1|few
CASSRTGAWNEQFF
TGTGCCAGCAGCCGGACGGGGGCATGGAATGAGCAGTTCTTC
>TRBD1|TRBV28|TRBJ2-1|few
CASSIPEGTGFRNEQFF
TGTGCCAGCAGTATCCCGGAGGGGACAGGATTTCGGAATGAGCAGTTCTTC
>-|TRBV12-3/TRBV12-4|TRBJ1-5|-
CASTSGFNQPQHF
TGTGCCAGCACCTCGGGATTCAATCAGCCCCAGCATTTT
>-|TRBV5-1|TRBJ2-1|many
CASSSVQGTAQGGQFF
TGCGCCAGCAGCTCTGTACAGGGAACCGCGCAGGGGGGGCAGTTCTTC
>-|TRBV5-1|TRBJ2-2|few
CASSLARNTGELFF
TGCGCCAGCAGCCTAGCTCGAAACACCGGGGAGCTGTTTTTT